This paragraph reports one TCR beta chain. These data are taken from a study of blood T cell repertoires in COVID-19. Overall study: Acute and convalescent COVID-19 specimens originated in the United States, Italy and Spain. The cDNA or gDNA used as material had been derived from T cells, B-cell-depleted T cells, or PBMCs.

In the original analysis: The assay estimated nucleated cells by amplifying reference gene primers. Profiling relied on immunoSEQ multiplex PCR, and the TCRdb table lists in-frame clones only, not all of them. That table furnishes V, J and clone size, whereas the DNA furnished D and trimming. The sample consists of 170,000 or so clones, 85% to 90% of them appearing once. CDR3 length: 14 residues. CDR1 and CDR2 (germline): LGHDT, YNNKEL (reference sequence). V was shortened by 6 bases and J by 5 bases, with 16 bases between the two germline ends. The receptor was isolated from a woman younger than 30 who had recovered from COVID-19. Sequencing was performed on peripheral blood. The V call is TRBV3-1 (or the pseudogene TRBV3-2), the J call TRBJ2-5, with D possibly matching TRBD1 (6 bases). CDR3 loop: CASRPQGVGETQYF. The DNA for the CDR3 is TGTGCCAGCAGACCACAGGGTGTCGGTGAGACCCAGTACTTC.